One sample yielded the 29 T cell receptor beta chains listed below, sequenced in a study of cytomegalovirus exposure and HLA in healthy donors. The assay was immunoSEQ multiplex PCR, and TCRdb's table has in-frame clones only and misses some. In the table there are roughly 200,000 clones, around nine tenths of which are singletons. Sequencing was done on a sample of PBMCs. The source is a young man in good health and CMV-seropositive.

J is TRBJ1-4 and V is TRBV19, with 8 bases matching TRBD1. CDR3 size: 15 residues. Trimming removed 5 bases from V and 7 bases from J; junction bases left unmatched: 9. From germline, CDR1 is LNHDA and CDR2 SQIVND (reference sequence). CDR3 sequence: CASSQGQGWREKLFF. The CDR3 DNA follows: TGTGCCAGTAGTCAAGGACAGGGTTGGCGTGAAAAACTGTTTTTT. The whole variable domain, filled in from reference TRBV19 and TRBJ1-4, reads DGGITQSPKYLFRKEGQNVTLSCEQNLNHDAMYWYRQDPGQGLRLIYYSQIVNDFQKGDIAEGYSVSREKKESFPLTVTSAQKNPTAFYLCASSQGQGWREKLFFGSGTQLSVL.

CDR3 amino acids: CASSLRGVGEQYF. For the CDR3, the DNA is TGCGCCAGCAGTCTACGCGGGGTGGGCGAGCAGTACTTC. The chain employs TRBV5-1 and TRBJ2-7, with a tentative D call TRBD2 (6 bases). The CDR3 extends over 13 amino acids. The V end lost 5 bases, the J end lost 6 bases, and 15 bases lay between the germline ends. Germline CDR1 is SGHRS and CDR2 is YFSETQ.

This CDR3 is CASSWDSRKGLFF. CDR3 nucleotide sequence: TGTGCCAGCAGTTGGGACAGTCGAAAGGGACTGTTTTTT. The chain couples TRBV6-6 to TRBJ1-4; 7 bases match TRBD1. There are 13 residues in the CDR3. V dropped 4 bases and J dropped 13; count of bases not matched to a gene: 9. Germline assignment: CDR1 MNHNY and CDR2 SVGAGI (reference sequence).

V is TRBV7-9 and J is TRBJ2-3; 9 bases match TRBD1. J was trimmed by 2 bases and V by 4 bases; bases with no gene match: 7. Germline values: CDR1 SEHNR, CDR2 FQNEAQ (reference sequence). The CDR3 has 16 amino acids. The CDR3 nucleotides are TGTGCCAGCAGCTCCCGGGGACAGGGAACCACAGATACGCAGTATTTT. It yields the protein CASSSRGQGTTDTQYF.

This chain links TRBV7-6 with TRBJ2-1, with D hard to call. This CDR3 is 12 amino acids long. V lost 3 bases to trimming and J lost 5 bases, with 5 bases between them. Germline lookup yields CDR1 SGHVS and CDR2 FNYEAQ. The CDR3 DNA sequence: TGTGCCAGCAGCTTTCAGGACAATGAGCAGTTCTTC. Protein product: CASSFQDNEQFF.

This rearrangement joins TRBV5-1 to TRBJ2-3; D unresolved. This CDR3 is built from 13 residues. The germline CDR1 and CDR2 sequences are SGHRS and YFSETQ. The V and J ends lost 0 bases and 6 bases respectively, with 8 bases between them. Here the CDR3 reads CASSLDGWDTQYF. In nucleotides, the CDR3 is TGCGCCAGCAGCTTGGACGGGTGGGATACGCAGTATTTT.

The CDR3 protein is CASSYGTGTNEKLFF. The CDR3 DNA reads as TGTGCCAGCAGTTACGGGACAGGGACTAATGAAAAACTGTTTTTT. V gene TRBV6-5 combines with J gene TRBJ1-4; TRBD1 matches at 9 bases. The CDR3 loop spans 15 amino acids. Germline V lookup: CDR1 MNHEY, CDR2 SVGAGI. J gave up 2 bases and V 2 bases, and 0 bases lay outside the gene matches.

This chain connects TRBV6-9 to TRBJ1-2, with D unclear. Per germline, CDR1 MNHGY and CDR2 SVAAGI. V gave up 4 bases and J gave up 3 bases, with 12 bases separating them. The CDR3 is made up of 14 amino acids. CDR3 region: CASSFFGPDYGYTF. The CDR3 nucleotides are TGTGCCAGCAGTTTCTTCGGGCCCGACTATGGCTACACCTTC.

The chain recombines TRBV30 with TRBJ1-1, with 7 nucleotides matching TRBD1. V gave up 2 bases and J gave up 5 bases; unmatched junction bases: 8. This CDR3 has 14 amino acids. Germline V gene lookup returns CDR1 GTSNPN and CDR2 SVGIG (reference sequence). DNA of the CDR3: TGTGCCTGGAGTAAGACAGGGTCAACGACTGAAGCTTTCTTT. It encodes CAWSKTGSTTEAFF.

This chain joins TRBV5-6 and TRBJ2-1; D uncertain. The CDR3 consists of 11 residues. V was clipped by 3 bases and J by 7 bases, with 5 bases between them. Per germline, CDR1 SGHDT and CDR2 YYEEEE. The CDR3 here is CASSSWNEQFF. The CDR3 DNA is TGTGCCAGCAGCTCCTGGAATGAGCAGTTCTTC.

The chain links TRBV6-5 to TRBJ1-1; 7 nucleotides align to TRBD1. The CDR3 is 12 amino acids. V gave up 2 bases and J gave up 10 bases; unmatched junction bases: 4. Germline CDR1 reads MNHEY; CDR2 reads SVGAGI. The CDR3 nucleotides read TGTGCCAGCAGTTACCGACAGGGACGAGCTTTCTTT. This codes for CASSYRQGRAFF.

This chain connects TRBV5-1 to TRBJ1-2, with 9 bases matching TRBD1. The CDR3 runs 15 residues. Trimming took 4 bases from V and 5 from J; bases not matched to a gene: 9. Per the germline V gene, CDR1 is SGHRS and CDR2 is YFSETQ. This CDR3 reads CASSITQGARYGYTF. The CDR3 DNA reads TGCGCCAGCAGCATCACACAGGGGGCGCGATATGGCTACACCTTC.

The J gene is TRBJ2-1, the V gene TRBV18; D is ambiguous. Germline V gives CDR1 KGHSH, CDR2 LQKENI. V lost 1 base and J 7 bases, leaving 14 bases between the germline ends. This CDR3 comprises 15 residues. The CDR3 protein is CASSPHPGGSNEQFF. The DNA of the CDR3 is TGTGCCAGCTCACCACACCCGGGCGGCTCGAATGAGCAGTTCTTC.

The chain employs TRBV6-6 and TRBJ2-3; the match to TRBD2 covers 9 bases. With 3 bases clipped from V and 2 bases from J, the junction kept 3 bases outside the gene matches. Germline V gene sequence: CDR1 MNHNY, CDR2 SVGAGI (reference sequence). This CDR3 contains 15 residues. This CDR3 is CASSYLAGYTDTQYF. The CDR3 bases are TGTGCCAGCAGTTATCTAGCGGGGTACACAGATACGCAGTATTTT.

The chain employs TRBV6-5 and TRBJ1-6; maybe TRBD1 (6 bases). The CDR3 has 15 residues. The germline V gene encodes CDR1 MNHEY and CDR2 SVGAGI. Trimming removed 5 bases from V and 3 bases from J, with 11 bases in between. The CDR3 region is CASSLTGIYNSPLHF. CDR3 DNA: TGTGCCAGCAGTCTCACAGGGATCTATAATTCACCCCTCCACTTT.

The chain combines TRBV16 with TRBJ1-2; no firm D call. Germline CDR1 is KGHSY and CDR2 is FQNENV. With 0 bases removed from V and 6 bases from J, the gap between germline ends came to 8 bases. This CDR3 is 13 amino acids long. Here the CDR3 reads CASSQSYRNGYTF. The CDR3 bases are TGTGCCAGCAGCCAATCGTATAGGAATGGCTACACCTTC.

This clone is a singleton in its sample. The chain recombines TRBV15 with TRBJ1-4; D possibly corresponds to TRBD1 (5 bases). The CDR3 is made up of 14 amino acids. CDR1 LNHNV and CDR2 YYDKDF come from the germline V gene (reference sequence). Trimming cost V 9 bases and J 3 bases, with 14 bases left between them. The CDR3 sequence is CATSGGTANEKLFF. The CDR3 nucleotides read TGTGCCACTTCCGGGGGGACGGCTAATGAAAAACTGTTTTTT. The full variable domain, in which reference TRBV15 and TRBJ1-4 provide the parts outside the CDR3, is DAMVIQNPRYQVTQFGKPVTLSCSQTLNHNVMYWYQQKSSQAPKLLFHYYDKDFNNEADTPDNFQSRRPNTSFCFLDIRSPGLGDTAMYLCATSGGTANEKLFFGSGTQLSVL.

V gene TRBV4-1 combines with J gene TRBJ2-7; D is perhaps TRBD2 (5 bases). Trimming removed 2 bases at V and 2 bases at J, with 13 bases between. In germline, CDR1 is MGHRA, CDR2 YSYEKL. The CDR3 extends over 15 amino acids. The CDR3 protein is CASSQTPGSTYEQYF. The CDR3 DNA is TGCGCCAGCAGCCAAACCCCGGGATCTACCTACGAGCAGTACTTC.

The CDR3 DNA follows: TGCGCCAGCAGCTTTGGTGGGACAGGGGAAGCCGAGCAGTACTTC. As protein: CASSFGGTGEAEQYF. J is TRBJ2-7 and V is TRBV5-1; 10 bases are a match to TRBD1. Germline loops: CDR1 SGHRS, CDR2 YFSETQ. With 2 bases clipped from V and 6 bases from J, the junction kept 8 bases outside the gene matches. The CDR3 consists of 15 residues.

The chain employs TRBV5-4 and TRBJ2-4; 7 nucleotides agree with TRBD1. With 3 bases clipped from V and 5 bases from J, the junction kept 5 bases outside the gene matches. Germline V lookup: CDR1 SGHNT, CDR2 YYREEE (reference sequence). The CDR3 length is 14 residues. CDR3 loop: CASSSRTGQNIQYF. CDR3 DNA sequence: TGTGCCAGCAGCTCAAGGACAGGTCAAAACATTCAGTACTTC.

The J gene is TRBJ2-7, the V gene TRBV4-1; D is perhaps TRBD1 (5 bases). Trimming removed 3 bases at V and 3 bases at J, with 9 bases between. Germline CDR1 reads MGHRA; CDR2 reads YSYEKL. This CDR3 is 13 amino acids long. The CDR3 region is CASSQDTNYEQYF. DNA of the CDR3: TGCGCCAGCAGCCAGGACACAAACTACGAGCAGTACTTC.

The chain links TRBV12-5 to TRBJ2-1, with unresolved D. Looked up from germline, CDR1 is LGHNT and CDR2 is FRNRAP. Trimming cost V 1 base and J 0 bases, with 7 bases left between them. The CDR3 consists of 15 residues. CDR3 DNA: TGTGCTAGTGGTTTGGGGGGTAACTCCTACAATGAGCAGTTCTTC. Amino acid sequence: CASGLGGNSYNEQFF.

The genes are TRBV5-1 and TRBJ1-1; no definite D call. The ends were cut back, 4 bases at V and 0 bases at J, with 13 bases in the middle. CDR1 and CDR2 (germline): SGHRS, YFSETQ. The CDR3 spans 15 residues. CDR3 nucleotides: TGCGCCAGCAGCCCGCGACGGGGAGTGAACACTGAAGCTTTCTTT. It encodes CASSPRRGVNTEAFF. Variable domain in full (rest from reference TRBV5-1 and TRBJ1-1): KAGVTQTPRYLIKTRGQQVTLSCSPISGHRSVSWYQQTPGQGLQFLFEYFSETQRNKGNFPGRFSGRQFSNSRSEMNVSTLELGDSALYLCASSPRRGVNTEAFFGQGTRLTVV.

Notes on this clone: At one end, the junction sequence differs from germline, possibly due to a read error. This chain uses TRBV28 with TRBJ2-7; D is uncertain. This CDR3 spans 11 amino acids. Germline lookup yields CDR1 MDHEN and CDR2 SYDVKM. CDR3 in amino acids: CASRQQYGQYF. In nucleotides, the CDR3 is TGTGCCAGCAGGCAGCAGTACGGGCAGTACTTC.

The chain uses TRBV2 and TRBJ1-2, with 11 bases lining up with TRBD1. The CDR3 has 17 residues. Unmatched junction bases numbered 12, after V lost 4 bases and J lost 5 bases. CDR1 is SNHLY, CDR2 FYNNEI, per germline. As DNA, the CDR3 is TGTGCCAGCAGTGGGTGGACAGGGGGCCAAGAGGCTTATGGCTACACCTTC. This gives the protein CASSGWTGGQEAYGYTF. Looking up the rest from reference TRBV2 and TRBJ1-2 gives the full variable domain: EPEVTQTPSHQVTQMGQEVILRCVPISNHLYFYWYRQILGQKVEFLVSFYNNEISEKSEIFDDQFSVERPDGSNFTLKIRSTKLEDSAMYFCASSGWTGGQEAYGYTFGSGTRLTVV.

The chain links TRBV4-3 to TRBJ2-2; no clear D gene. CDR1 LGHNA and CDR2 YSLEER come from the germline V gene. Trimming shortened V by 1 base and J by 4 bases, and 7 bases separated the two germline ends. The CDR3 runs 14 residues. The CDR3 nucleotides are TGCGCCAGCAGCCAAGGTTCCGCCACCGGGGAGCTGTTTTTT. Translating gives CASSQGSATGELFF.

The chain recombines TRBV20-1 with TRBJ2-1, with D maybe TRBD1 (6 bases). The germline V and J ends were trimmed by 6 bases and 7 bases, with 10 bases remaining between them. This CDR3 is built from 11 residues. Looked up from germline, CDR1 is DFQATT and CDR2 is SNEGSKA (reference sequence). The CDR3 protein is CSAPRGNEQFF. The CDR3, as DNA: TGCAGTGCCCCGAGGGGGAATGAGCAGTTCTTC.

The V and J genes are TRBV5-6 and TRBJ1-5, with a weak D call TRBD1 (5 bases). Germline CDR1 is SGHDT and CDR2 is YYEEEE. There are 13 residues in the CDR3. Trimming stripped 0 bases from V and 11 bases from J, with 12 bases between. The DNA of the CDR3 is TGTGCCAGCAGCTTGGACCTACAGGAGGCCCAGCATTTT. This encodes CASSLDLQEAQHF.

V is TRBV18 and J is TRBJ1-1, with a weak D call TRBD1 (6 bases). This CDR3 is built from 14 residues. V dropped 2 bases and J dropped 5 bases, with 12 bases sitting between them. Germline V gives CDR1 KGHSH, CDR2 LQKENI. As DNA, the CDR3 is TGTGCCAGCTCACCAGAGGGGGGGGGAACTGAAGCTTTCTTT. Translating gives CASSPEGGGTEAFF.